The text below deals with one T cell receptor beta chain. The antigen remains unidentified. The sample is drawn from a study of early T cells in non-severe SARS-CoV-2 infection. About the study: Sequencing of bulk RNA from unsorted whole blood was done, without chain pairing. Study-level findings and limits: Anti-spike CD8 specificities were favored by VDJdb matching, whose results missed private and CD4 specificities.

As part of library construction, unique molecular identifiers were attached to individual cDNA molecules. TCRdb reanalysed the 5' RACE reads using MiXCR and keeps one entry per CDR3 protein. Of 25,000 to 30,000 distinct CDR3 sequences listed, 5.1% are singletons. The CDR3 consists of 16 residues. The V and J ends lost 2 bases and 4 bases, in that order; junction bases with no gene match: 5. CDR1 is SGHDN, CDR2 FVKESK, per germline. This receptor was identified in an adult who was a healthcare worker with PCR-confirmed SARS-CoV-2 infection or an uninfected control (not recorded which). Sequenced material: whole blood. The chain carries TRBV14 and TRBJ2-1, with 10 bases identical to TRBD2. The CDR3 bases are TGTGCCAGCAGCCAAATAGCGGGAGGTCCTTACAATGAGCAGTTCTTC. Translation gives CASSQIAGGPYNEQFF.